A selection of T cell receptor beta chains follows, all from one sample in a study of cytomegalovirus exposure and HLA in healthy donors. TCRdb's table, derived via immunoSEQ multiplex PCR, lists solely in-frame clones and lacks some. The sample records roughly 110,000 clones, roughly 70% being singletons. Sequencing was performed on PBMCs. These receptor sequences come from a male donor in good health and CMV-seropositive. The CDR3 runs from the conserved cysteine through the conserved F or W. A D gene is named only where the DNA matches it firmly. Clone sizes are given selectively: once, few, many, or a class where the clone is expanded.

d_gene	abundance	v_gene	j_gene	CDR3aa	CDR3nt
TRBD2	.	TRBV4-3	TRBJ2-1	CASSQDSAGLVFF	TGCGCCAGCAGCCAAGATTCGGCGGGACTAGTCTTCTTC
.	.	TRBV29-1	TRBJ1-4	CSVSGGRHEKLFF	TGCAGCGTTTCGGGGGGGAGGCATGAAAAACTGTTTTTT
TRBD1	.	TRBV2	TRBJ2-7	CASRGTGGVYEQYF	TGTGCCAGCAGGGGGACAGGGGGCGTTTACGAGCAGTACTTC
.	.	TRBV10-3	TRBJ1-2	CAIGTGFYGYTF	TGTGCCATCGGCACGGGTTTCTATGGCTACACCTTC
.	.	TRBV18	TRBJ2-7	CASSPPVGRTYEQYF	TGTGCCAGCTCACCACCGGTTGGCCGAACCTACGAGCAGTACTTC
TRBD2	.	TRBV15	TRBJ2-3	CATSRGEGYSTDTQYF	TGTGCCACCAGCAGAGGGGAGGGGTATTCAACCGATACGCAGTATTTT
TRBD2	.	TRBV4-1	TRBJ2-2	CASSQAPGGADTGELFF	TGCGCCAGCAGCCAAGCACCCGGGGGGGCTGACACCGGGGAGCTGTTTTTT
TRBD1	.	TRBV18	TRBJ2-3	CASSPERTGSTDTQYF	TGTGCCAGCTCACCGGAGAGGACAGGGAGCACAGATACGCAGTATTTT
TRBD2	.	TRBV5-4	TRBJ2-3	CASSIGLAGVLDTQYF	TGTGCCAGCAGCATAGGACTAGCGGGAGTGTTAGATACGCAGTATTTT
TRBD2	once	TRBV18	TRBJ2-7	CASSPRASGSDEQYF	TGTGCCAGCTCACCAAGGGCTAGCGGGAGCGACGAGCAGTACTTC
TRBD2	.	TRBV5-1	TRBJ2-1	CASSGLAGAPNEQFF	TGCGCCAGCAGCGGGCTAGCGGGAGCACCCAATGAGCAGTTCTTC
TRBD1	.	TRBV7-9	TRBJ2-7	CASSLAGQTYEQYF	TGTGCCAGCAGCTTAGCGGGACAGACCTACGAGCAGTACTTC
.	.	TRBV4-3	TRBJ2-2	CASSQEVWDLNTGELFF	TGCGCCAGCAGCCAAGAGGTCTGGGACTTGAACACCGGGGAGCTGTTTTTT
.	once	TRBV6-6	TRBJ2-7	CASSYSSGPEQYF	TGTGCCAGCAGTTACTCGAGCGGACCCGAGCAGTACTTC
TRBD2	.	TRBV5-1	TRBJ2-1	CASSSGTSNEQFF	TGCGCCAGCAGCTCGGGGACTAGCAATGAGCAGTTCTTC
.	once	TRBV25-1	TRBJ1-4	CASMVGAGEKLFF	TGTGCCAGCATGGTGGGGGCGGGTGAAAAACTGTTTTTT
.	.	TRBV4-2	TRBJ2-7	CASSQELHLYEQYF	TGTGCCAGCAGCCAAGAACTACACCTCTACGAGCAGTACTTC
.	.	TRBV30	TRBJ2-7	CAWSSGLYEQYF	TGTGCCTGGAGTTCGGGTTTATACGAGCAGTACTTC
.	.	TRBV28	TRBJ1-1	CASNPAGYPTEAFF	TGTGCCAGCAACCCAGCAGGCTATCCCACTGAAGCTTTCTTT
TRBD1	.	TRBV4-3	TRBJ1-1	CASSQGPGGRTEAFF	TGCGCCAGCAGCCAAGGACCAGGGGGTAGGACTGAAGCTTTCTTT
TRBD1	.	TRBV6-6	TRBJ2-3	CASRGTGVTDTQYF	TGTGCCAGCAGGGGGACAGGTGTCACAGATACGCAGTATTTT
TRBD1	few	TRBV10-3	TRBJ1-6	CAISERGQGESSYNSPLHF	TGTGCCATCAGTGAGCGCGGACAGGGGGAAAGCTCCTATAATTCACCCCTCCACTTT
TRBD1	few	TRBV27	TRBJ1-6	CASSLMGQGSPLHF	TGTGCCAGCAGTTTAATGGGACAGGGGTCACCCCTCCACTTT
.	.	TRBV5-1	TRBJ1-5	CASSPTGNNQPQHF	TGCGCCAGCAGCCCAACAGGGAACAATCAGCCCCAGCATTTT
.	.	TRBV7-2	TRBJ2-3	CASNGGGTDTDTQYF	TGTGCCAGCAACGGCGGGGGGACAGACACAGATACGCAGTATTTT
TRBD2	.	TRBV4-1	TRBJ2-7	CASSQAQTSVYEQYF	TGCGCCAGCAGCCAAGCCCAGACTAGCGTTTACGAGCAGTACTTC
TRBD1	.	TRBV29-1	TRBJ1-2	CSATGVYGYTF	TGCAGCGCGACAGGGGTCTATGGCTACACCTTC
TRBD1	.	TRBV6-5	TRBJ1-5	CASSKDRGNQPQHF	TGTGCCAGCAGTAAAGACAGGGGCAATCAGCCCCAGCATTTT
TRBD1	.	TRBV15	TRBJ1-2	CATSKRTGGNYGYTF	TGTGCCACCAGCAAGAGGACAGGAGGTAACTATGGCTACACCTTC
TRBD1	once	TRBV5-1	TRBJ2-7	CASSPLPGTGGTYEQYF	TGCGCCAGCAGCCCTCTTCCCGGGACAGGGGGGACCTACGAGCAGTACTTC
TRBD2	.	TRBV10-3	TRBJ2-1	CAISDLREANEQFF	TGTGCCATCAGCGATTTGCGGGAGGCCAATGAGCAGTTCTTC
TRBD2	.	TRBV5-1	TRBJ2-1	CASSAPGLAGGSSYNEQFF	TGCGCCAGCAGCGCACCGGGACTAGCGGGGGGGAGCTCCTACAATGAGCAGTTCTTC
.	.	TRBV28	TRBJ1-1	CAVQGGTEAFF	TGTGCCGTACAGGGCGGCACTGAAGCTTTCTTT
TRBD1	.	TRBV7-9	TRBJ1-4	CASSPASTGGCEKLFF	TGTGCCAGCAGTCCCGCTTCGACAGGGGGGTGTGAAAAACTGTTTTTT
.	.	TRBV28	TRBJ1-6	CASTRGLYSPLHF	TGTGCCAGCACGAGGGGACTTTATTCACCCCTCCACTTT
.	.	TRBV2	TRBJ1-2	CASSEGGSSYTF	TGTGCCAGCAGTGAAGGAGGGTCTAGCTACACCTTC
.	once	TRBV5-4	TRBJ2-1	CASSLDRASYNEQFF	TGTGCCAGCAGCTTGGACAGGGCCTCCTACAATGAGCAGTTCTTC
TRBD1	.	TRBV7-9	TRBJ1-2	CASSSTRTGNLYGYTF	TGTGCCAGCAGCTCCACCCGGACAGGGAACTTATATGGCTACACCTTC
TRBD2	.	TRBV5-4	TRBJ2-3	CASSPTSGTDTQYF	TGTGCCAGCAGCCCCACTAGCGGGACGGATACGCAGTATTTT
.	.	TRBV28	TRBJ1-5	CASSLGQGAQHF	TGTGCCAGCAGTTTAGGGCAGGGTGCCCAGCATTTT
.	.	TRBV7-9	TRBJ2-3	CASSEQPATDTQYF	TGTGCCAGCAGTGAACAGCCAGCCACAGATACGCAGTATTTT
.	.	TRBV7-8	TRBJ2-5	CASSLGVRRETQYF	TGTGCCAGCAGCTTAGGGGTACGGCGGGAGACCCAGTACTTC
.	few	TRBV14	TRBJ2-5	CASSQDPRGSSSYQETQYF	TGTGCCAGCAGCCAAGACCCCCGCGGATCTAGCTCGTACCAAGAGACCCAGTACTTC
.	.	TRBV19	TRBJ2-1	CASSFPSPGFNEQFF	TGTGCCAGTAGTTTCCCTTCTCCGGGGTTCAATGAGCAGTTCTTC
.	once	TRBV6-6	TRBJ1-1	CASSYSAGGVTEAFF	TGTGCCAGCAGTTACTCCGCCGGGGGTGTCACTGAAGCTTTCTTT
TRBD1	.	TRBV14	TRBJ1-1	CASSQNTQGDTEAFF	TGTGCCAGCAGCCAAAACACACAGGGGGACACTGAAGCTTTCTTT
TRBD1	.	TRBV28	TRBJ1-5	CASSWTGGNQPQHF	TGTGCCAGCAGTTGGACAGGGGGCAACCAGCCCCAGCATTTT
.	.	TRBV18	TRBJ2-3	CASSPPNRGTDTQYF	TGTGCCAGCTCACCACCGAATAGGGGTACAGATACGCAGTATTTT
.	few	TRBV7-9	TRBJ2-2	CASGKTIGGLPVNTGELFF	TGTGCCAGCGGCAAGACGATTGGCGGCCTCCCGGTAAACACCGGGGAGCTGTTTTTT
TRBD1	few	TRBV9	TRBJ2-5	CASSERGHHQETQYF	TGTGCCAGCAGCGAGAGGGGGCACCACCAAGAGACCCAGTACTTC
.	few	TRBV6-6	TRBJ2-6	CASSGRPISGANVLTF	TGTGCCAGCAGCGGCAGGCCAATCTCTGGGGCCAACGTCCTGACTTTC
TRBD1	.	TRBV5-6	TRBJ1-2	CASSIFPGTGVYGYTF	TGTGCCAGCAGTATCTTCCCCGGGACAGGGGTCTATGGCTACACCTTC